The sequence of this T cell receptor (beta chain) was determined in a study of T cell responses to AZD1222 COVID-19 vaccine. Germline V gene lookup returns CDR1 WSHSY and CDR2 SAAADI. The V end was cut by 5 bases, the J end by 5 bases, with 10 bases between. This CDR3 contains 14 residues. Analyses pooled second doses at about 4 or about 12 weeks. Sequencing used immunoSEQ multiplex PCR; TCRdb keeps in-frame clones, though not all of them. The table shows 150,000 to 200,000 clones, with approximately 90% occurring only once. This TCR was recovered from an adult who received the AZD1222 COVID-19 vaccine. This specimen was peripheral blood, taken 28 days after the second AZD1222 dose. The gene calls are TRBV10-2 and TRBJ1-6; the D gene is possibly TRBD1 (5 bases). CDR3 in amino acids: CASSSQGNNSPLHF. CDR3 DNA: TGCGCCAGCAGTTCCCAGGGTAATAATTCACCCCTCCACTTT.